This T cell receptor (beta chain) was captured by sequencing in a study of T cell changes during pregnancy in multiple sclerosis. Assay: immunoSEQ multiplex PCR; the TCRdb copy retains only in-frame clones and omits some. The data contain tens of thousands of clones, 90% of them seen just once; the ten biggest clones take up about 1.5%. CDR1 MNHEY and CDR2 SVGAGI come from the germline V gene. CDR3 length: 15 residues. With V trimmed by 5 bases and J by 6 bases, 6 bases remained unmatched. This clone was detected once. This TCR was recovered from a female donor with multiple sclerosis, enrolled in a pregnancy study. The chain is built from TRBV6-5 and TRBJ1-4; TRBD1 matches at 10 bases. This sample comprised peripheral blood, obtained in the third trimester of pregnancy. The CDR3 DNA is TGTGCCAGCAGTCGCTACGGGACAGGGGATGAAAAACTGTTTTTT. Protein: CASSRYGTGDEKLFF.